The T cell receptor beta chain described here comes from a study of blood T cell repertoires in COVID-19. Study background: COVID-19 samples collected from the United States, Italy and Spain covered acute and convalescent phases. PBMCs, B-cell-depleted T cells, or T cells were the source of the cDNA or gDNA that made up the material.

Authors' processing steps: Estimated nucleated cell counts came from reference gene primer amplification. The data were produced by immunoSEQ multiplex PCR, yet TCRdb's version contains in-frame clones alone and is incomplete. Clonal size and the V and J genes are those of that table, whereas D and trimming came from the DNA. The table lists fewer than 70,000 clones, around 83% of them singletons. This clone was detected many times. The CDR3 extends over 17 amino acids. CDR1 and CDR2 from the germline V gene are MNHNS and SASEGT. V shed 4 bases, J shed 4 bases, and the junction held 9 bases outside the gene matches.

J is TRBJ2-7 and V is TRBV6-1; TRBD2 aligns across 14 bases. The TCR originated in a woman older than 75 with acute or convalescent COVID-19. The source material was peripheral blood. The CDR3 reads CASSVNPGLAGAYEQYF. In nucleotides, the CDR3 is TGTGCCAGCAGTGTAAACCCGGGACTAGCGGGGGCTTACGAGCAGTACTTC.